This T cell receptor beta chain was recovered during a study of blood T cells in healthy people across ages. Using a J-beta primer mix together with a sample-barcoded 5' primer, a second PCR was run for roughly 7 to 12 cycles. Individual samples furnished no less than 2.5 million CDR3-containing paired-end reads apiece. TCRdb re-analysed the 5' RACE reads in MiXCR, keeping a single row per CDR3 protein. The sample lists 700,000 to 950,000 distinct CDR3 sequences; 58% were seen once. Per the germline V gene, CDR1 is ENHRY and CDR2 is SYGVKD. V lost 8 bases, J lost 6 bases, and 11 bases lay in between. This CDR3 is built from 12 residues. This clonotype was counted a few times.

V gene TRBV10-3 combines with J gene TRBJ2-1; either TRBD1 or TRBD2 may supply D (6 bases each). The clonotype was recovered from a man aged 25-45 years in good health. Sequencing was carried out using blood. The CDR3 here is CAILRGPNEQFF. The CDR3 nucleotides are TGTGCCATCTTACGGGGGCCCAATGAGCAGTTCTTC.